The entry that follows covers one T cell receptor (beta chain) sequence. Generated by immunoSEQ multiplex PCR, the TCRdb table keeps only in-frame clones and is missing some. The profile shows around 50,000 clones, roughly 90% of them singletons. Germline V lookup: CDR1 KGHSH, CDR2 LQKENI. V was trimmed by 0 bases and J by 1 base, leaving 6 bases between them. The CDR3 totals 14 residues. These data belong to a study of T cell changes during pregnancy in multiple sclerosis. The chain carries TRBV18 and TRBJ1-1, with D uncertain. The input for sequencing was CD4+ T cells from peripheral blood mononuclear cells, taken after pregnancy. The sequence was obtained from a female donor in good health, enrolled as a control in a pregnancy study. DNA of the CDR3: TGTGCCAGCTCACCACCGAAGCCGAACACTGAAGCTTTCTTT. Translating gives CASSPPKPNTEAFF.